These T cell receptor beta chains were read from a single sample in a study of cytomegalovirus exposure and HLA in healthy donors. Measured with immunoSEQ multiplex PCR; TCRdb has only the in-frame clones, and not every one. The repertoire holds around 180,000 clones, with less than 80% as singletons. The specimen was PBMCs. These TCRs come from a woman between 35 and 50 years old in good health and CMV-seronegative. CDR3s include the opening cysteine and the closing phenylalanine or tryptophan. A D gene is named only where the DNA matches it firmly. Size is omitted from some rows. Given values are once, few, many or a class for expanded clones.

clone size: NA
J gene: TRBJ2-2
D gene: TRBD2
V gene: TRBV2
CDR3 DNA: TGTGCCAGCAGCGGGCGACTAGCGGGAGTAGTAACCGGGGAGCTGTTTTTT
CDR3 protein: CASSGRLAGVVTGELFF

clone size: once
J gene: TRBJ2-1
D gene: NA
V gene: TRBV5-1
CDR3 DNA: TGCGCCAGCAGCTTCTACGACAATGAGCAGTTCTTC
CDR3 protein: CASSFYDNEQFF

clone size: NA
J gene: TRBJ2-1
D gene: NA
V gene: TRBV7-2
CDR3 DNA: TGTGCCAGCAGCTTAGGACTAGGGGATGAGCAGTTCTTC
CDR3 protein: CASSLGLGDEQFF

clone size: NA
J gene: TRBJ1-1
D gene: NA
V gene: TRBV19
CDR3 DNA: TGTGCCAGTAGTATAGGGCAGGGCACTGAAGCTTTCTTT
CDR3 protein: CASSIGQGTEAFF

clone size: NA
J gene: TRBJ2-3
D gene: NA
V gene: TRBV6-4
CDR3 DNA: TGTGCCAGCAGCCCCATGGCTAGCACAGATACGCAGTATTTT
CDR3 protein: CASSPMASTDTQYF

clone size: NA
J gene: TRBJ2-5
D gene: TRBD2
V gene: TRBV27
CDR3 DNA: TGTGCCATCGGGCGGGGGGTTGGGACCCAGTACTTC
CDR3 protein: CAIGRGVGTQYF

clone size: NA
J gene: TRBJ2-7
D gene: TRBD2
V gene: TRBV4-2
CDR3 DNA: TGTGCCAGCAGCCCGACTAGCGGGGGGACCTACGAGCAGTACTTC
CDR3 protein: CASSPTSGGTYEQYF

clone size: NA
J gene: TRBJ2-3
D gene: TRBD2
V gene: TRBV5-6
CDR3 DNA: TGTGCCAGCAGCTTCCTTAGCGGGAGGGCCACAGATACGCAGTATTTT
CDR3 protein: CASSFLSGRATDTQYF

clone size: once
J gene: TRBJ1-1
D gene: NA
V gene: TRBV5-1
CDR3 DNA: TGCGCCAGCAGTTTTGCCCCAGGGATTAACACTGAAGCTTTCTTT
CDR3 protein: CASSFAPGINTEAFF

clone size: NA
J gene: TRBJ1-1
D gene: NA
V gene: TRBV28
CDR3 DNA: TGTGCCAGCATCTCGGGTAGGCGAGCTTTCTTT
CDR3 protein: CASISGRRAFF

clone size: few
J gene: TRBJ2-7
D gene: TRBD2
V gene: TRBV7-2
CDR3 DNA: TGTGCCAGCAGCTTAAAGCGGGAGATGTACGAGCAGTACTTC
CDR3 protein: CASSLKREMYEQYF

clone size: NA
J gene: TRBJ1-1
D gene: TRBD1
V gene: TRBV25-1
CDR3 DNA: TGTGCCAGCAGTGAAACCGGGACAGGGGGCAAAGCTTTCTTT
CDR3 protein: CASSETGTGGKAFF

clone size: NA
J gene: TRBJ2-7
D gene: NA
V gene: TRBV27
CDR3 DNA: TGTGCCAGCAGTTTATCCCCGGGACTGACCTACGAGCAGTACTTC
CDR3 protein: CASSLSPGLTYEQYF

clone size: NA
J gene: TRBJ2-7
D gene: NA
V gene: TRBV7-9
CDR3 DNA: TGTGCCAGCAGCTCCGGACAGAACTACGAGCAGTACTTC
CDR3 protein: CASSSGQNYEQYF

clone size: once
J gene: TRBJ1-4
D gene: NA
V gene: TRBV5-1
CDR3 DNA: TGCGCCAGCAGCTTGAGCGCTGGGGGCCTAAAGCTTCCAAATGAAAAACTGTTTTTT
CDR3 protein: CASSLSAGGLKLPNEKLFF

clone size: once
J gene: TRBJ1-2
D gene: NA
V gene: TRBV7-9
CDR3 DNA: TGTGCCAGCAGCTTCGGCGGGAGGGGTGGCTACACCTTC
CDR3 protein: CASSFGGRGGYTF

clone size: few
J gene: TRBJ2-7
D gene: NA
V gene: TRBV4-1
CDR3 DNA: TGCGCCAGCAGCCAAGACTCAGGGCAGGGGAACATTTTC
CDR3 protein: CASSQDSGQGNIF

clone size: NA
J gene: TRBJ1-4
D gene: TRBD1
V gene: TRBV2
CDR3 DNA: TGTGCCAGCTTAACAGGGGGGACTAATGAAAAACTGTTTTTT
CDR3 protein: CASLTGGTNEKLFF

clone size: once
J gene: TRBJ1-5
D gene: NA
V gene: TRBV6-1
CDR3 DNA: TGTGCCAGCAGATTGGGGAGATATAGCAATCAGCCCCAGCATTTT
CDR3 protein: CASRLGRYSNQPQHF

clone size: NA
J gene: TRBJ2-4
D gene: TRBD2
V gene: TRBV7-9
CDR3 DNA: TGTGCCAGCAGCTTAGGGGGGACTACCCGAAGTGGGGACATTCAGTACTTC
CDR3 protein: CASSLGGTTRSGDIQYF

clone size: NA
J gene: TRBJ2-1
D gene: TRBD2
V gene: TRBV5-1
CDR3 DNA: TGCGCCAGCAGCTCGGTAAGCGGGGGGGCTCGGAACAATGAGCAGTTCTTC
CDR3 protein: CASSSVSGGARNNEQFF

clone size: NA
J gene: TRBJ2-7
D gene: TRBD1
V gene: TRBV7-9
CDR3 DNA: TGTGCCGTTACCTTAGGGGACAGAGGCAAGTACTTC
CDR3 protein: CAVTLGDRGKYF